In this sample, the clone carrying this T cell receptor beta chain turned up once. This record comes from a study of T cell changes during pregnancy in multiple sclerosis. Sequenced by immunoSEQ multiplex PCR; TCRdb stores in-frame clones only, minus some. The data show approximately 47,000 clones, with approximately 95% seen just once and around 0.48% held by the top ten. The specimen comprised CD4+ T cells from peripheral blood mononuclear cells, sampled in the first trimester of pregnancy. The sequence came from a female donor with multiple sclerosis, enrolled in a pregnancy study.

In nucleotides, the CDR3 is TGTGCCAGCAGCTCAGGACAGGGAACAGATACGCAGTATTTT. Its translation: CASSSGQGTDTQYF. The chain has TRBV7-6 and TRBJ2-3; 8 bases match TRBD1. The length of the CDR3 is 14 residues. Trimming took 4 bases from V and 3 from J; bases not matched to a gene: 3. CDR1 and CDR2 (germline): SGHVS, FNYEAQ.